This T cell receptor (beta chain) was recovered during a study of cytomegalovirus exposure and HLA in healthy donors. Study conclusions and caveats: CMV serostatus stood as the only immune exposure information on hand.

Germline lookup yields CDR1 LNHDA and CDR2 SQIVND (reference sequence). V was pared by 3 bases and J by 3 bases, with 10 bases of the junction left unmatched. The CDR3 has 17 amino acids. In the PCR, 60 Vbeta and 13 Jbeta primers were used. Only in-frame clones appear in the TCRdb table, and some are missing; sequencing was by immunoSEQ multiplex PCR. Of 80,000 to 130,000 clones in the sample, 76% were seen once. To note about this clone: The target antigen is unknown.

The V gene is TRBV19, the J gene TRBJ1-4; 7 bases line up with TRBD1. The sequence was obtained from a woman in her forties or fifties in good health and CMV-seropositive. The sample consisted of PBMCs. The CDR3 nucleotides are TGTGCCAGTAGTATGGGTCAGTACAGGGGTCCTAATGAAAAACTGTTTTTT. It encodes CASSMGQYRGPNEKLFF.